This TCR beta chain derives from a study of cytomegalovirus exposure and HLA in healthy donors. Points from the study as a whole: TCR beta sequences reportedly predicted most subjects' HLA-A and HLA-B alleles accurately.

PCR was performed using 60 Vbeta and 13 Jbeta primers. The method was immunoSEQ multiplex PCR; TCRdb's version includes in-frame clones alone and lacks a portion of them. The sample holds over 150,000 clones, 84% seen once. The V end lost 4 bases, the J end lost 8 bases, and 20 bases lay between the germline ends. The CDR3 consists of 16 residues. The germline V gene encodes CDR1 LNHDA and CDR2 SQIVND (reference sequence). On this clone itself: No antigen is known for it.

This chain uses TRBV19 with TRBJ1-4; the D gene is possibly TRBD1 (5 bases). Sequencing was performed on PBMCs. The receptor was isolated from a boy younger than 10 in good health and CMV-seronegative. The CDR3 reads CASSTLRQKRNEKLFF. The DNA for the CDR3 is TGTGCCAGTAGTACCCTTAGACAGAAGAGGAACGAAAAACTGTTTTTT.